The T cell receptor (beta chain) described here comes from a study of blood T cell repertoires in COVID-19 (TCRdb year 2020). Describing the broader study: Samples from collaborators originated in the United States, Italy and Spain and spanned both the acute and convalescent phases of COVID-19. The material from the prospective study consisted of cDNA or gDNA derived from T cells, B-cell-depleted T cells, or PBMCs. The dataset comprised deeply sampled blood TCRbeta repertoires from subjects exposed to, actively infected with, or recovered from COVID-19. The repertoires were released in a freely available public database meant as a resource for research on the immune response to SARS-CoV-2. Samples were obtained from the ongoing ImmuneRACE study (first 160 participants) and from about 1,300 subjects provided by 6 global collaborators. A de-identified subject ID, COVID-19 status, age in years and sex were almost always included in the sample metadata. HLA class I and class II types, where available, came from metadata supplied by the sample provider rather than from assay-based typing. What the authors observed across the whole study: Clinical and demographic metadata were provided uncurated, with the amount varying by source and participant.

Trimming leaves V shorter by 2 bases and J shorter by 8 bases, with the junction holding 4 bases beyond the gene matches. Based on the germline V gene (reference sequence), the CDR1 and CDR2 sequences are LGHDT and YNNKEL. The CDR3 spans 15 residues, from the cysteine through the phenylalanine. Just the 45-base CDR3 DNA is kept, in frame starting at base 1. Participants in the prospective study were aged roughly 18 to 95 years, lived in some 24 United States geographic areas, and enrolled through a virtual design. In the prospective study, cohorts were assigned on the basis of participant-reported clinical history obtained from a screening survey and a study questionnaire. Each participant in the prospective study had whole blood, serum and a nasopharyngeal or oropharyngeal swab collected by mobile phlebotomists. Additional blood draws and questionnaires over a roughly two-month period could optionally be provided by prospective study participants. Before DNA extraction, blood samples from the prospective study were shipped at room temperature or frozen.

TCRbeta CDR3 regions were amplified from genomic DNA using the immunoSEQ Assay, a bias-controlled multiplex PCR. For the original study's pipeline: Within the assay, amplification of reference gene primers was used to estimate how many nucleated cells each sample contained. Sequence reads were collapsed and filtered to measure the absolute abundance of every unique TCRbeta CDR3 rearrangement. For each sample, productive Simpson clonality was calculated by taking the square root of Simpson's diversity index across productive rearrangements. As stored in TCRdb, this immuneACCESS dataset retains in-frame rearrangements with V and J assigned. A fraction of the clones does not appear; measured against another copy, unresolved V genes explain less than half of the discrepancy, and the remainder lacks a known reason. V and J calls and clone size come straight from that table; D and trimming were deduced from the DNA. Here the sample has about 220,000 clones; 80% to 90% occur a single time. Roughly 14% of the sample is taken by the ten largest.

This clone came up once. This clone's antigen is unknown. The record has no base qualities; no much larger clone is one base away. The chain employs TRBV3-1 (or the pseudogene TRBV3-2) and TRBJ2-2; 11 central bases correspond to TRBD2. Sample: PBMCs or T cells enriched from blood (not recorded which). This TCR derives from a woman between 50 and 59 years old with acute COVID-19. The CDR3 in this case is CASSQPLAGAGELFF. The nucleotide sequence reads TGTGCCAGCAGCCAACCACTAGCGGGAGCTGGGGAGCTGTTTTTT.